Listed here is a single TCR beta chain. The target antigen is unknown. CDR3 length: 16 residues. Germline lookup yields CDR1 SGHTA and CDR2 FQGNSA. V lost 5 bases and J lost 2; bases outside the gene matches: 3. The data originate from a study of blood T cells in healthy people across ages. General study results and limits: With age, beta diversity per million T cells declined roughly linearly, significantly by 40. PBMC samples, being unsorted, prevented any conclusive comparison of naive and antigen-experienced cells.

Through a sample-barcoded 5' primer and a J-beta primer mix, a second PCR was run for roughly 7 to 12 cycles. Each TCR beta cDNA got a 12-nucleotide random molecular identifier. MiXCR, applied by TCRdb to the 5' RACE reads, yields one record per CDR3 protein. The data hold about 640,000 distinct CDR3 sequences, with approximately 59% observed a single time. Total RNA, at least 5.5 micrograms per sample, was extracted from PBMCs. This clonotype originated in a man aged 60 to 69 in good health. The V call is TRBV7-2, the J call TRBJ2-1, with 13 bases that match TRBD2. Material: blood. CDR3 protein: CASSITSGGAYNEQFF. The CDR3 coding sequence is TGTGCCAGCAGCATAACTAGCGGGGGGGCCTACAATGAGCAGTTCTTC.